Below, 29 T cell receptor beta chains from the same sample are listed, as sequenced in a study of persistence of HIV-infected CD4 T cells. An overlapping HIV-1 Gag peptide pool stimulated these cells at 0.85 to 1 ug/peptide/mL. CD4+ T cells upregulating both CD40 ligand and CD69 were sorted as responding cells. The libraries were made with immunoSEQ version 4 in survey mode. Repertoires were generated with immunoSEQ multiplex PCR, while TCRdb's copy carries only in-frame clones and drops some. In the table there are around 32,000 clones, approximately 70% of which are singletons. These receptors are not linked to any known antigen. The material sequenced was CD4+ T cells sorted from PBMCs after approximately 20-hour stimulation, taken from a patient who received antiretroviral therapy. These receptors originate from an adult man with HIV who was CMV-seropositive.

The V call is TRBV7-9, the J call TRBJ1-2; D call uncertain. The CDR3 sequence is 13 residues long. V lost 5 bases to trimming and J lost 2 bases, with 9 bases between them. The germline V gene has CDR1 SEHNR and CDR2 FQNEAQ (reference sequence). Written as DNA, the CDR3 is TGTGCCAGCAGCCCGAGTTCAAACTATGGCTACACCTTC. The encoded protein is CASSPSSNYGYTF.

CDR3 in DNA: TGTGCCAGCAGCTTAACAGCGGGGGCCGGGGAGCTGTTTTTT. Encoded protein: CASSLTAGAGELFF. J is TRBJ2-2 and V is TRBV7-3; 8 bases are a match to TRBD2. Trimming took 0 bases from V and 6 from J; bases not matched to a gene: 0. Germline CDR1 SGHTA, CDR2 FQGTGA. This CDR3 has 14 amino acids.

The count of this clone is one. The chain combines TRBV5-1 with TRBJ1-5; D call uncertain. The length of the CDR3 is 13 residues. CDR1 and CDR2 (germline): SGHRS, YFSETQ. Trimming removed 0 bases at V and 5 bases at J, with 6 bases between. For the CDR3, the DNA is TGCGCCAGCAGCTTGGTACCGTATCAGCCCCAGCATTTT. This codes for CASSLVPYQPQHF.

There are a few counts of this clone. CDR3 bases: TGTGCCAGCAGCGTAGTAGGGGGATTCTTTTACAATGAGCAGTTCTTC. This gives the protein CASSVVGGFFYNEQFF. The V call is TRBV9, the J call TRBJ2-1; D is perhaps TRBD1 (6 bases). The CDR3 runs to 16 residues. With 0 bases removed from V and 4 bases from J, the gap between germline ends came to 14 bases. The germline gives CDR1 SGDLS, CDR2 YYNGEE.

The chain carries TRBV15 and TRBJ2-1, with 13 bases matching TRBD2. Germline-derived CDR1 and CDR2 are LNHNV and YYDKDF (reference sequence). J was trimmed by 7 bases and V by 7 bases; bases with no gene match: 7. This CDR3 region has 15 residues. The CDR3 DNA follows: TGTGCCACCAAACGGACTAGCGGGGGTTTTAATGAGCAGTTCTTC. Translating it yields CATKRTSGGFNEQFF.

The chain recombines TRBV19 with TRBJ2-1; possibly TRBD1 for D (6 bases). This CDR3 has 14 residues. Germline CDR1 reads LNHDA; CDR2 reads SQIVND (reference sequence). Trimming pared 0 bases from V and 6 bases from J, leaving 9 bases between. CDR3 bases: TGTGCCAGTAGTATAGATCAGGGGAGCAATGAGCAGTTCTTC. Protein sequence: CASSIDQGSNEQFF.

CDR3 sequence (DNA): TGTGCCTTTCCTGGCAGCCTAGACACCGGGGAGCTGTTTTTT. It specifies CAFPGSLDTGELFF. The V and J genes are TRBV24-1 and TRBJ2-2; unclear D gene. Trimming took 12 bases from V and 3 from J, leaving 16 bases between them. This CDR3 comprises 14 residues. Germline V gene data show CDR1 as KGHDR and CDR2 as SFDVKD.

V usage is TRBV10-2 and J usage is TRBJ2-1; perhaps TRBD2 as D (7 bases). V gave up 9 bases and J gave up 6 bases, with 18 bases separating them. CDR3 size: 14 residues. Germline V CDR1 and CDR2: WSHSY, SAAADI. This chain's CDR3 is CASFSGGPGNEQFF. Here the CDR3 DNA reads TGCGCCAGTTTCTCGGGGGGCCCGGGCAATGAGCAGTTCTTC.

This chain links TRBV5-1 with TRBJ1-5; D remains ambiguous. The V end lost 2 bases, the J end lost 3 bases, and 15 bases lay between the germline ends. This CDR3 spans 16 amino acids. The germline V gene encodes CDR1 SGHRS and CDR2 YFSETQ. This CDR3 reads CASSLGTAGSNQPQHF. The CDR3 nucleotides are TGCGCCAGCAGCTTAGGTACGGCGGGCTCCAATCAGCCCCAGCATTTT.

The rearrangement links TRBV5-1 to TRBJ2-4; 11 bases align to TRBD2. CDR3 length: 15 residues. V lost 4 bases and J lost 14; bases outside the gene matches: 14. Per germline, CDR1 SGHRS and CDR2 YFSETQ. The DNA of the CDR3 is TGCGCCAGCAGCCCGGAAGAGCTAGCGGGGGGTATAAAGTACTTC. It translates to CASSPEELAGGIKYF.

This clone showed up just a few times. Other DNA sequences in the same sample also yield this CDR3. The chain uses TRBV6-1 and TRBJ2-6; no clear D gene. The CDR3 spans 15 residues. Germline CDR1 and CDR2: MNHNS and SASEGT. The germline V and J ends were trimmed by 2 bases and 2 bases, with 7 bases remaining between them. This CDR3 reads CASSEFGTGANVLTF. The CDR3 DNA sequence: TGTGCCAGCAGTGAATTCGGTACTGGGGCCAACGTCCTGACTTTC.

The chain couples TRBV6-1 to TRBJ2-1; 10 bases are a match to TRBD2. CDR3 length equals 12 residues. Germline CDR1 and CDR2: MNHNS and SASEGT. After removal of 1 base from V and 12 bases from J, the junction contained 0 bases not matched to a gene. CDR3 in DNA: TGTGCCAGCAGTGAAGTAGCGGGGGGGCAGTTCTTC. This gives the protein CASSEVAGGQFF.

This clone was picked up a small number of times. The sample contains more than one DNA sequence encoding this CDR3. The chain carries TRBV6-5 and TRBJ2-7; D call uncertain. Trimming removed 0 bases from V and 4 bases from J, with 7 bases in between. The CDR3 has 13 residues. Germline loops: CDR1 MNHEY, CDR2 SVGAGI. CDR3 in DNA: TGTGCCAGCAGTTACTCGCCTGAGTACGAGCAGTACTTC. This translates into CASSYSPEYEQYF.

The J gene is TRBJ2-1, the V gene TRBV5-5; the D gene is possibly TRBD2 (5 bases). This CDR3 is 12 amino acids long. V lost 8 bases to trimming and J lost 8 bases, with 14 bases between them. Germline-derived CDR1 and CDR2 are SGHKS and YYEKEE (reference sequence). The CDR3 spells CASMKEDYEQFF. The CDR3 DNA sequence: TGTGCCAGTATGAAGGAGGACTATGAGCAGTTCTTC.

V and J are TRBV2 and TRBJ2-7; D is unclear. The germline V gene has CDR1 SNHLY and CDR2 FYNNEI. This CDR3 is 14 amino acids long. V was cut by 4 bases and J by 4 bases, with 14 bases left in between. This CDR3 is CASSVARDSYEQYF. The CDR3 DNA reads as TGTGCCAGCAGTGTAGCCCGCGATTCTTACGAGCAGTACTTC.

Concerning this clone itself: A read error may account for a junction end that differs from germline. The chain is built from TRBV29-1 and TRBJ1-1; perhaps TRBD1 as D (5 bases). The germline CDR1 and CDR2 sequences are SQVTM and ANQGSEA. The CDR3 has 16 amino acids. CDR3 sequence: CSAEEPKTVPNTEAFF. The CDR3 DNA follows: TGCAGCGCTGAAGAACCTAAGACAGTACCGAACACTGAAGCTTTCTTT.

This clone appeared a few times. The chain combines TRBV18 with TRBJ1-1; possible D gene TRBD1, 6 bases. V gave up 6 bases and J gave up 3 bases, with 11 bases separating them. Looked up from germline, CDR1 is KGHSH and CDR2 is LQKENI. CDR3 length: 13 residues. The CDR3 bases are TGTGCCAGCTCTCAGGGGACGGACACTGAAGCTTTCTTT. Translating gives CASSQGTDTEAFF.

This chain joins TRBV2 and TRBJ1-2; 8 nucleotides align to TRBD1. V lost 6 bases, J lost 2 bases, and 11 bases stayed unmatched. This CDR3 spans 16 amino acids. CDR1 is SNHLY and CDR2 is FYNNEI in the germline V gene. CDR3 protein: CASSLDRGRGNYGYTF. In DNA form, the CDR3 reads TGTGCCAGCAGCCTTGACAGGGGCCGGGGGAACTATGGCTACACCTTC.

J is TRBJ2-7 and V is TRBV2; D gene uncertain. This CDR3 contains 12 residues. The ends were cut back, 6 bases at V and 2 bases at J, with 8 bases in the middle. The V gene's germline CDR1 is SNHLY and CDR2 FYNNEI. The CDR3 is CASRTVAYEQYF. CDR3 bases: TGTGCCAGCAGAACGGTAGCCTACGAGCAGTACTTC.

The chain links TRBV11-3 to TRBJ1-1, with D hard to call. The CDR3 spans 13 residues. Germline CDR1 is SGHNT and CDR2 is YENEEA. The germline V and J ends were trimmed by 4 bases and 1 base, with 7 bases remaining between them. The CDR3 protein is CASSYRRNTEAFF. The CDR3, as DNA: TGTGCCAGCAGCTATAGGAGGAACACTGAAGCTTTCTTT.

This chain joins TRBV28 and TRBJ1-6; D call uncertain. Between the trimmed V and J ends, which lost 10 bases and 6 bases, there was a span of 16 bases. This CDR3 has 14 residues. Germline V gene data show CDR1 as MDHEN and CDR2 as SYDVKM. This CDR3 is CAITPTSINSPLHF. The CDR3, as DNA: TGTGCCATCACCCCGACATCAATTAATTCACCCCTCCACTTT.

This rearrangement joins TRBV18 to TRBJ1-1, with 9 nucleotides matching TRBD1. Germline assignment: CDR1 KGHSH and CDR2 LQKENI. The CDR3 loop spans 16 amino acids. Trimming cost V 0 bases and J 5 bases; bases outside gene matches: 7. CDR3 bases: TGTGCCAGCTCACCACCTAGGACAGGGGCGATTACTGAAGCTTTCTTT. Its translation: CASSPPRTGAITEAFF.

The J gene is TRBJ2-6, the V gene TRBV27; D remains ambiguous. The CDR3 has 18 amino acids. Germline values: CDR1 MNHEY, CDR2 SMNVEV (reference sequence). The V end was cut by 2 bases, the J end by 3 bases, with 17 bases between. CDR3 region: CASSLASGRLSGANVLTF. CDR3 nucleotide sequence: TGTGCCAGCAGTTTAGCTTCAGGACGTCTGAGTGGGGCCAACGTCCTGACTTTC.

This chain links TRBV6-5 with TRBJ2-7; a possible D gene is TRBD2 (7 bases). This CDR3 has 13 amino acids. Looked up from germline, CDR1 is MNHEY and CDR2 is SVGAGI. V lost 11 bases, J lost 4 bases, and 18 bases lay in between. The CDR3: CALQAGAGYEQYF. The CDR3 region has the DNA TGTGCCCTCCAGGCGGGGGCGGGGTACGAGCAGTACTTC.

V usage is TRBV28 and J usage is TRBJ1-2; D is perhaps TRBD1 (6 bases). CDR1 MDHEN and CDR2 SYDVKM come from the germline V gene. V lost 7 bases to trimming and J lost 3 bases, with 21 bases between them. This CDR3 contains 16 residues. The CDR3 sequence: CASTTDSVRIDYGYTF. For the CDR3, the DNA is TGTGCCAGCACCACGGACAGCGTTCGGATAGACTATGGCTACACCTTC.

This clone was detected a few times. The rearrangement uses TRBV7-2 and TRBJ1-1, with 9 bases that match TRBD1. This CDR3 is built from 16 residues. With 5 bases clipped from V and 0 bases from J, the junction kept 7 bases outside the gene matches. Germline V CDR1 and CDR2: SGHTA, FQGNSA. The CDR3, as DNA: TGTGCCAGCAGCCTCTCACAGGGGGCCCTGAACACTGAAGCTTTCTTT. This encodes CASSLSQGALNTEAFF.

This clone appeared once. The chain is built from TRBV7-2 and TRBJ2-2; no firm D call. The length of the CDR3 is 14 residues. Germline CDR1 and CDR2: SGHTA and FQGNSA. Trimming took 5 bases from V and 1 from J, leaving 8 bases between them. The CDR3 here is CASSPQQNTGELFF. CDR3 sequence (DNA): TGTGCCAGCAGCCCCCAGCAGAACACCGGGGAGCTGTTTTTT.

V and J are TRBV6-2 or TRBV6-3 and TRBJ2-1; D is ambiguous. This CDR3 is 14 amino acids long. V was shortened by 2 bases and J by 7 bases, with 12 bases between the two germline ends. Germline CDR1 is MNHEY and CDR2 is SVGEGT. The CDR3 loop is CASSYPPGRNEQFF. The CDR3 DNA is TGTGCCAGCAGTTACCCCCCCGGCCGGAATGAGCAGTTCTTC.

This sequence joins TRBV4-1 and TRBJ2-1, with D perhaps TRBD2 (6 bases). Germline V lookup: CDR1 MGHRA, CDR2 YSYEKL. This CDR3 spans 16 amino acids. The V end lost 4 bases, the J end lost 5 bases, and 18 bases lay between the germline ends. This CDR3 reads CASSLSTAGLNNEQFF. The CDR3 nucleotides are TGCGCCAGCAGCCTGTCGACTGCGGGGTTGAACAATGAGCAGTTCTTC.